One sample yielded the 2 T cell receptor beta chains listed below, sequenced in a study of T cell clonotyping in hematopoietic cell transplantation. The protocol was immunoSEQ multiplex PCR, while the TCRdb copy is restricted to in-frame clones and leaves out a portion. The data contain approximately 25,000 clones, nearly 97% of them singletons. Source material: peripheral blood mononuclear cells. Receptors were obtained from a man in his forties or fifties in good health. Some clones in this sample may be carry-over from other donors' samples.

This chain uses TRBV7-9 with TRBJ1-2; tentatively, D is TRBD1 (6 bases). V was shortened by 1 base and J by 4 bases, with 10 bases between the two germline ends. CDR3 length equals 14 residues. CDR1 SEHNR and CDR2 FQNEAQ come from the germline V gene (reference sequence). CDR3 loop: CASSLDDRSYGYTF. In nucleotides, the CDR3 is TGTGCCAGCAGCTTAGACGACAGGAGCTATGGCTACACCTTC. Full variable domain (outside the CDR3, taken from reference TRBV7-9 and TRBJ1-2): DTGVSQNPRHKITKRGQNVTFRCDPISEHNRLYWYRQTLGQGPEFLTYFQNEAQLEKSRLLSDRFSAERPKGSFSTLEIQRTEQGDSAMYLCASSLDDRSYGYTFGSGTRLTVV.

V is TRBV7-2 and J is TRBJ1-5; the D is unclear. The germline gives CDR1 SGHTA, CDR2 FQGNSA. V lost 1 base to trimming and J lost 2 bases, with 6 bases between them. The CDR3 contains 14 residues. CDR3: CASSLGVGNQPQHF. The CDR3 bases are TGTGCCAGCAGCTTAGGGGTCGGCAATCAGCCCCAGCATTTT.